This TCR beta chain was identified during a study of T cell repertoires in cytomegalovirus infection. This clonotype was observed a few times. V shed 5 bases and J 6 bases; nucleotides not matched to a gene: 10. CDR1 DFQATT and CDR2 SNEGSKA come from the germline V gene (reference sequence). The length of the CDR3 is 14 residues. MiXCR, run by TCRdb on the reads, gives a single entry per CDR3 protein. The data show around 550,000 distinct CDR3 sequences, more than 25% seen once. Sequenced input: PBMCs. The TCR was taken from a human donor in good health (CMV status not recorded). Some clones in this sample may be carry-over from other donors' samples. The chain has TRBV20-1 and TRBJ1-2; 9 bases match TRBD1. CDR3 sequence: CSADRGQGIHGYTF. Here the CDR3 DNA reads TGCAGTGCTGACCGGGGACAGGGAATCCATGGCTACACCTTC.